A selection of T cell receptor beta chains follows, all from one sample in a study of chronic HIV infection and antiretroviral therapy. TCRdb re-derived calls from the 5' RACE reads in MiXCR, one entry per CDR3 protein. This table has around 31,000 distinct CDR3 sequences, around 8.6% appearing once. Sequencing input: peripheral blood. All receptors derive from an adult who had HIV and had not received antiretroviral therapy, or was an uninfected healthy control (not recorded which). The CDR3 runs from the conserved cysteine through the conserved F or W. D genes are given only for firm matches. Expanded clones are given a class, and other clones once, few, many or no size at all.

>NA|TRBJ1-1|few|TRBV2
CASSGYDLGTEAFF
TGTGCCAGCAGTGGGTACGACCTGGGGACTGAAGCTTTCTTT
>TRBD1|TRBJ1-1|NA|TRBV11-2
CASSLQGSTEAFF
TGTGCCAGCAGTTTACAGGGGTCCACTGAAGCTTTCTTT
>NA|TRBJ1-5|many|TRBV15
CATSRDEGQRSNQPQHF
TGTGCCACCAGCAGAGATGAGGGGCAACGAAGCAATCAGCCCCAGCATTTT
>NA|TRBJ2-7|few|TRBV6-5
CASSYSASRRHYEQYF
TGTGCCAGCAGTTACTCCGCTTCCAGGCGCCACTACGAGCAGTACTTC
>NA|TRBJ1-1|many|TRBV6-2/TRBV6-3
CASSSPWTANTEAFF
TGTGCCAGCAGTTCCCCTTGGACAGCGAACACTGAAGCTTTCTTT
>NA|TRBJ1-6|NA|TRBV6-2/TRBV6-3
CASSYPMRPPLHF
TGTGCCAGCAGTTACCCGATGCGTCCACCCCTCCACTTT
>NA|TRBJ2-7|few|TRBV7-9
CASSLALGRIYEQYF
TGTGCCAGCAGCTTAGCGCTCGGACGGATCTACGAGCAGTACTTC
>NA|TRBJ1-6|many|TRBV5-1
CASSLAPMNSPLHF
TGCGCCAGCAGCTTGGCCCCAATGAATTCACCCCTCCACTTT
>NA|TRBJ2-3|few|TRBV10-3
CALLLSTDTQYF
TGTGCCCTCCTCCTTAGCACAGATACGCAGTATTTT
>TRBD1|TRBJ2-5|NA|TRBV7-2
CASSRTGRNQETQYF
TGTGCCAGCAGTCGGACAGGTAGAAACCAAGAGACCCAGTACTTC
>NA|TRBJ2-7|NA|TRBV5-1
CASSPPTLGSSYEQYF
TGCGCCAGCAGCCCCCCTACGTTGGGCAGCAGCTACGAGCAGTACTTC
>TRBD1|TRBJ1-5|few|TRBV2
CASSRIRGTNQPQHF
TGTGCCAGCAGTAGAATCAGGGGGACCAATCAGCCCCAGCATTTT
>NA|TRBJ2-5|NA|TRBV7-9
CASSLVSLEETQYF
TGTGCCAGCAGCTTAGTATCTCTGGAAGAGACCCAGTACTTC
>TRBD1|TRBJ1-2|many|TRBV9
CASSVATGAYGYTF
TGTGCCAGCAGCGTTGCGACAGGGGCCTATGGCTACACCTTC
>TRBD1|TRBJ1-1|few|TRBV20-1
CSATRQGGTEAFF
TGCAGTGCTACTCGACAGGGGGGCACTGAAGCTTTCTTT
>TRBD1|TRBJ2-7|many|TRBV7-2
CASSSRGREQYF
TGTGCCAGCAGCTCCAGGGGGCGCGAGCAGTACTTC
>TRBD1|TRBJ1-1|many|TRBV28
CASSLHRTGGKREAFF
TGTGCCAGCAGTTTACACCGGACAGGGGGAAAGCGTGAAGCTTTCTTT
>NA|TRBJ1-4|many|TRBV27
CASSSLRGEKLFF
TGTGCCAGCAGTTCTCTCAGAGGAGAAAAACTGTTTTTT
>NA|TRBJ2-7|many|TRBV29-1
CSVAGELYEQYF
TGCAGCGTTGCGGGGGAACTCTACGAGCAGTACTTC
>NA|TRBJ1-5|NA|TRBV20-1
CSASEGEHGTNQPQHF
TGCAGTGCTAGTGAGGGGGAACACGGGACGAATCAGCCCCAGCATTTT
>NA|TRBJ2-7|few|TRBV7-6
CASSLAGGYYEQYF
TGTGCCAGCAGCTTAGCGGGCGGTTATTACGAGCAGTACTTC
>TRBD2|TRBJ2-7|many|TRBV7-2
CASSSSGSSYEQYF
TGTGCCAGCAGCAGTAGCGGGAGCTCCTACGAGCAGTACTTC
>NA|TRBJ1-1|NA|TRBV5-8
CASSLAQGWNTEAFF
TGTGCCAGCAGCTTGGCGCAGGGATGGAACACTGAAGCTTTCTTT
>NA|TRBJ2-7|medium-sized|TRBV6-6
CASSRDVFGYEQYF
TGTGCCAGCAGTCGGGACGTGTTTGGGTACGAGCAGTACTTC
>NA|TRBJ2-2|many|TRBV10-3
CAISESIFERGRRPTGELFF
TGTGCCATCAGTGAGTCTATTTTCGAAAGGGGCCGGAGACCAACCGGGGAGCTGTTTTTT
>NA|TRBJ2-5|many|TRBV15
CATSRTLGGETQYF
TGTGCCACCAGCAGAACCCTAGGAGGAGAGACCCAGTACTTC
>TRBD1|TRBJ2-1|NA|TRBV29-1
CSVRTPGTGVSEQFF
TGCAGCGTGCGTACTCCCGGGACAGGGGTAAGTGAGCAGTTCTTC
>TRBD1|TRBJ2-7|NA|TRBV3-1
CASSQGQAYEQYF
TGTGCCAGCAGCCAGGGACAGGCCTACGAGCAGTACTTC
>NA|TRBJ2-2|many|TRBV27
CASSLVNTGELFF
TGTGCCAGCAGTTTAGTAAACACCGGGGAGCTGTTTTTT
>NA|TRBJ2-7|NA|TRBV20-1
CSARDGAEQYF
TGCAGTGCTAGGGATGGGGCCGAGCAGTACTTC
>TRBD1|TRBJ1-5|few|TRBV7-2
CASSVQRQGAGQPQHF
TGTGCCAGCAGCGTCCAACGACAGGGGGCTGGACAGCCCCAGCATTTT
>TRBD1|TRBJ2-7|many|TRBV18
CASSPIGTGNHEQYF
TGTGCCAGCTCACCAATCGGGACAGGGAACCACGAGCAGTACTTC
>NA|TRBJ2-1|many|TRBV4-2
CASSQEGPRHEQFF
TGTGCCAGCAGCCAAGAGGGTCCCAGACATGAGCAGTTCTTC
>TRBD1|TRBJ1-5|NA|TRBV4-2
CASSQDWTGVSNQPQHF
TGTGCCAGCAGCCAAGACTGGACAGGGGTGAGCAATCAGCCCCAGCATTTT
>NA|TRBJ1-2|few|TRBV12-3/TRBV12-4
CASSPRGGGLDGYTF
TGTGCCAGCAGCCCCCGGGGAGGGGGGTTGGATGGCTACACCTTC
>TRBD1|TRBJ2-1|few|TRBV9
CASSADRGSYNEQFF
TGTGCCAGCAGCGCGGACAGGGGTTCATACAATGAGCAGTTCTTC
>NA|TRBJ1-2|NA|TRBV6-6
CASRELPDGSYGYTF
TGTGCCAGCAGAGAACTCCCTGACGGGTCCTATGGCTACACCTTC
>NA|TRBJ2-1|NA|TRBV12-3/TRBV12-4
CASRTTESSYNEQFF
TGTGCCAGCAGGACAACAGAGAGCTCCTACAATGAGCAGTTCTTC
>TRBD1|TRBJ2-1|many|TRBV7-3
CASSLKPLGQPYNEQFF
TGTGCCAGCAGCTTAAAGCCCCTGGGACAGCCTTACAATGAGCAGTTCTTC
>NA|TRBJ2-3|NA|TRBV12-3/TRBV12-4
CASSPRLNTDTQYF
TGTGCCAGCAGTCCCCGACTGAACACAGATACGCAGTATTTT
>NA|TRBJ2-3|many|TRBV3-1
CASSQEGGGTQYF
TGTGCCAGCAGCCAAGAGGGAGGAGGTACGCAGTATTTT
>NA|TRBJ1-1|many|TRBV7-8
CASSFNREENTEAFF
TGTGCCAGCAGTTTCAACAGGGAGGAGAACACTGAAGCTTTCTTT
>NA|TRBJ2-3|many|TRBV10-2
CASSESRTDTQYF
TGCGCCAGCAGTGAATCCCGCACAGATACGCAGTATTTT
>NA|TRBJ1-5|NA|TRBV7-7
CASSLRTDQPQHF
TGTGCCAGCAGCTTACGGACGGATCAGCCCCAGCATTTT
>NA|TRBJ2-7|many|TRBV10-1
CASSQGLGYEQYF
TGCGCCAGCAGTCAGGGGCTCGGCTACGAGCAGTACTTC
>NA|TRBJ1-5|NA|TRBV7-9
CASSLGQGIGQPQHF
TGTGCCAGCAGCTTAGGGCAGGGGATCGGTCAGCCCCAGCATTTT
>TRBD2|TRBJ2-3|many|TRBV9
CASSKGLAGTTDTQYF
TGTGCCAGCAGCAAAGGACTAGCGGGGACCACAGATACGCAGTATTTT
>NA|TRBJ1-2|many|TRBV29-1
CSVTFWGRQNYGYTF
TGCAGCGTTACCTTCTGGGGACGGCAAAACTATGGCTACACCTTC
>NA|TRBJ2-5|few|TRBV5-1
CASSTDRSQETQYF
TGCGCCAGCAGCACCGACAGGAGCCAAGAGACCCAGTACTTC
>NA|TRBJ2-5|many|TRBV9
CASSPRQEETQYF
TGTGCCAGCAGCCCCCGACAGGAAGAGACCCAGTACTTC
>NA|TRBJ2-2|few|TRBV29-1
CSVWGESNTGELFF
TGCAGCGTGTGGGGAGAATCGAACACCGGGGAGCTGTTTTTT
>TRBD2|TRBJ2-5|many|TRBV3-1
CASSRNLAGVGETQYF
TGTGCCAGCAGCCGGAACCTAGCGGGAGTAGGGGAGACCCAGTACTTC
>NA|TRBJ2-3|NA|TRBV29-1
CSVVRAGDTQYF
TGCAGCGTTGTAAGGGCAGGGGATACGCAGTATTTT
>TRBD1|TRBJ2-7|NA|TRBV10-3
CASHGTGTNEQYF
TGTGCCTCGCACGGGACAGGGACCAACGAGCAGTACTTC
>NA|TRBJ1-5|NA|TRBV29-1
CSVRDGQSNQPQHF
TGCAGCGTACGCGATGGACAGAGCAATCAGCCCCAGCATTTT
>NA|TRBJ2-3|many|TRBV7-2
CASSLDSGGGTDTQYF
TGTGCCAGCAGCTTAGATTCGGGGGGCGGCACAGATACGCAGTATTTT
>NA|TRBJ2-7|once|TRBV7-9
CASSPGTPYEQYF
TGTGCCAGCAGCCCCGGGACTCCCTACGAGCAGTACTTC